These T cell receptor beta chains were read from a single sample in a study of blood T cell repertoires in COVID-19. The method was immunoSEQ multiplex PCR; TCRdb's version includes in-frame clones alone and lacks a portion of them. The sample yields under 35,000 clones, about 83% seen once. The specimen was peripheral blood. Source of these receptors: a man aged 70 or older with acute or convalescent COVID-19. The CDR3 runs from the conserved cysteine through the conserved F or W. A D gene is named only where the DNA matches it firmly. Size is stated for part of the rows, as once, few or many counts, or as a class when the clone is expanded.

DNA,CDR3,D,V,size,J,length
TGTGCCAGCAGTTCGTATCCTCTAGGACTGTTTTTT,CASSSYPLGLFF,NA,TRBV6-2/TRBV6-3,few,TRBJ1-4,12
TGTGCCAGCAGCCCCGGGAGCCACTACGAGCAGTACTTC,CASSPGSHYEQYF,NA,TRBV7-8,NA,TRBJ2-7,13
TGCGCCAGCACCAATCAGAATTCACCCCTCCACTTT,CASTNQNSPLHF,NA,TRBV10-2,NA,TRBJ1-6,12
TGTGCCAGCTCGCGGCAGGGGGCCTACGAGCAGTACTTC,CASSRQGAYEQYF,TRBD1,TRBV18,NA,TRBJ2-7,13
TGTGCCAGCAGCTTAGAACGATCGGGTACTGAAGCTTTCTTT,CASSLERSGTEAFF,NA,TRBV7-2,NA,TRBJ1-1,14
TGTGCCAGCAGGGCCGGGACAATGAACACTGAAGCTTTCTTT,CASRAGTMNTEAFF,NA,TRBV2,NA,TRBJ1-1,14
TGTGCCAGCAGCCAACTAGACGGGAAGAGAGATACGCAGTATTTT,CASSQLDGKRDTQYF,NA,TRBV14,NA,TRBJ2-3,15
TGTGCCAGCAGTCCCCTCCGCGGGGCACGGACAGATACGCAGTATTTT,CASSPLRGARTDTQYF,NA,TRBV27,NA,TRBJ2-3,16
TGTGCCAGCAGCGTAGCCACGAGCTCCTACGAGCAGTACTTC,CASSVATSSYEQYF,NA,TRBV9,NA,TRBJ2-7,14
TGTGCCAGCCGAGAGGCCAGCACTGAAGCTTTCTTT,CASREASTEAFF,NA,TRBV2,NA,TRBJ1-1,12
TGTGCCAGTAGTGGATTGACAGCGATGAACACTGAAGCTTTCTTT,CASSGLTAMNTEAFF,NA,TRBV19,NA,TRBJ1-1,15
TGTGCCAGCAGCCAACTAGCGGGGGACTCCTACAATGAGCAGTTCTTC,CASSQLAGDSYNEQFF,TRBD2,TRBV7-8,NA,TRBJ2-1,16
TGTGCCAGCAGCCGTGACAGGGACGGGACCTATAATTCACCCCTCCACTTT,CASSRDRDGTYNSPLHF,TRBD1,TRBV5-6,NA,TRBJ1-6,17
TGTGCCAGCAGTACCGGGACAGCACCCTACGAGCAGTACTTC,CASSTGTAPYEQYF,TRBD1,TRBV2,NA,TRBJ2-7,14